A selection of T cell receptor beta chains follows, all from one sample in a study of cytomegalovirus exposure and HLA in healthy donors. Profiled with immunoSEQ multiplex PCR; TCRdb holds only in-frame clones, not every one. The sample has around 140,000 clones, approximately 79% seen once. Sequencing was done on a sample of PBMCs. These receptors were collected from a middle-aged man in good health and CMV-seropositive. The CDR3 runs from the conserved cysteine through the conserved F or W. The order of the fields is clone size, V gene, D gene, J gene, CDR3 DNA, CDR3 protein. The D gene is left open where the match is weak. The listing skips clone size in some rows; elsewhere it reads once, few, many or a size class.

abundance: -; v_gene: TRBV2; d_gene: -; j_gene: TRBJ1-5; CDR3nt: TGTGCCAGCAGCCCCCCGGGAGATCGACTGGTTCAGCCCCAGCATTTT; CDR3aa: CASSPPGDRLVQPQHF
abundance: -; v_gene: TRBV28; d_gene: -; j_gene: TRBJ1-6; CDR3nt: TGTGCCAGCAGTTTTGAAGGGGGAAATAATTCACCCCTCCACTTT; CDR3aa: CASSFEGGNNSPLHF
abundance: -; v_gene: TRBV19; d_gene: -; j_gene: TRBJ1-6; CDR3nt: TGTGCCAGTAGATTGGCCGCTAGCTCCTATAATTCACCCCTCCACTTT; CDR3aa: CASRLAASSYNSPLHF
abundance: -; v_gene: TRBV15; d_gene: -; j_gene: TRBJ1-2; CDR3nt: TGTGCCACCAGCAGAGAAGCGGATCACTATGGCTACACCTTC; CDR3aa: CATSREADHYGYTF
abundance: -; v_gene: TRBV19; d_gene: -; j_gene: TRBJ1-1; CDR3nt: TGTGCCAGTAGCCAGGGGATGAACACTGAAGCTTTCTTT; CDR3aa: CASSQGMNTEAFF
abundance: -; v_gene: TRBV4-1; d_gene: -; j_gene: TRBJ1-5; CDR3nt: TGCGCCAGCAGCCAAGATGGCTATCAGCCCCAGCATTTT; CDR3aa: CASSQDGYQPQHF
abundance: few; v_gene: TRBV6-6; d_gene: -; j_gene: TRBJ2-1; CDR3nt: TGTGCCAGCAGTTATAGCAGCTCCTACAATGAGCAGTTCTTC; CDR3aa: CASSYSSSYNEQFF
abundance: -; v_gene: TRBV5-5; d_gene: TRBD2; j_gene: TRBJ2-1; CDR3nt: TGTGCCAGCAGCTTGGCTTTGACTAGCGCCCAAAATGAGCAGTTCTTC; CDR3aa: CASSLALTSAQNEQFF
abundance: -; v_gene: TRBV7-9; d_gene: -; j_gene: TRBJ2-1; CDR3nt: TGTGCCAGCAGCTTAGCGGAGGTGACACTCTGGGCCAATGAGCAGTTCTTC; CDR3aa: CASSLAEVTLWANEQFF
abundance: -; v_gene: TRBV7-2; d_gene: TRBD2; j_gene: TRBJ2-1; CDR3nt: TGTGCCAGCAGAGGGACTAGCGGGGGGGCCAATGAGCAGTTCTTC; CDR3aa: CASRGTSGGANEQFF
abundance: -; v_gene: TRBV11-2; d_gene: TRBD1; j_gene: TRBJ2-7; CDR3nt: TGTGCCAGCAGCTTAGTGGGGACAGGGTTCGACGAGCAGTACTTC; CDR3aa: CASSLVGTGFDEQYF
abundance: -; v_gene: TRBV6-5; d_gene: -; j_gene: TRBJ1-1; CDR3nt: TGTGCCAGCAGTTACTTCGGGGACACTGAAGCTTTCTTT; CDR3aa: CASSYFGDTEAFF
abundance: -; v_gene: TRBV11-2; d_gene: TRBD2; j_gene: TRBJ2-1; CDR3nt: TGTGCCAGCAGCCTCATGGGGGGGGTCTCAGGCGATGAGCAGTTCTTC; CDR3aa: CASSLMGGVSGDEQFF
abundance: -; v_gene: TRBV28; d_gene: -; j_gene: TRBJ1-2; CDR3nt: TGTGCCAGCAGTTTAGGGCAGCCAAGCAGCTACACCTTC; CDR3aa: CASSLGQPSSYTF
abundance: -; v_gene: TRBV4-3; d_gene: -; j_gene: TRBJ2-2; CDR3nt: TGCGCCAGCAGCCAGACCTGGGACTTCGAGGCCGGGGAGCTGTTTTTT; CDR3aa: CASSQTWDFEAGELFF
abundance: -; v_gene: TRBV27; d_gene: -; j_gene: TRBJ1-4; CDR3nt: TGTGCCAGCAGTTGGGCAGCAACTAATGAAAAACTGTTTTTT; CDR3aa: CASSWAATNEKLFF
abundance: once; v_gene: TRBV2; d_gene: TRBD1; j_gene: TRBJ2-1; CDR3nt: TGTGCCAGCACTTGGGACAGGGCCTACAATGAGCAGTTCTTC; CDR3aa: CASTWDRAYNEQFF
abundance: few; v_gene: TRBV6-5; d_gene: -; j_gene: TRBJ1-5; CDR3nt: TGTGCCAGCAGTTACTCGCGGTTTAGCAATCAGCCCCAGCATTTT; CDR3aa: CASSYSRFSNQPQHF
abundance: -; v_gene: TRBV4-3; d_gene: -; j_gene: TRBJ2-1; CDR3nt: TGCGCCAGCAGCCAAGATGCCGGACTCAATGAGCAGTTCTTC; CDR3aa: CASSQDAGLNEQFF
abundance: -; v_gene: TRBV5-3; d_gene: TRBD2; j_gene: TRBJ2-1; CDR3nt: TGTGCCAGATCGGTAAGGGGGGGGTCTAGCGGGAGGAGATCCCATGACAATGAGCAGTTCTTC; CDR3aa: CARSVRGGSSGRRSHDNEQFF
abundance: few; v_gene: TRBV6-5; d_gene: -; j_gene: TRBJ1-5; CDR3nt: TGTGCCAGCAGGGGCCCCTATAGCAATCAGCCCCAGCATTTT; CDR3aa: CASRGPYSNQPQHF
abundance: -; v_gene: TRBV29-1; d_gene: -; j_gene: TRBJ2-7; CDR3nt: TGCAGCGTGGAACAGGCCTCCTACGAGCAGTACTTC; CDR3aa: CSVEQASYEQYF
abundance: -; v_gene: TRBV7-8; d_gene: -; j_gene: TRBJ1-2; CDR3nt: TGTGCCAGCAGCTCCCTCGGGACAAAACTTAACTATGGCTACACCTTC; CDR3aa: CASSSLGTKLNYGYTF
abundance: -; v_gene: TRBV28; d_gene: -; j_gene: TRBJ1-5; CDR3nt: TGTGCCAGCAGTTTATCATCGGGGGGACAGCCCCAGCATTTT; CDR3aa: CASSLSSGGQPQHF
abundance: -; v_gene: TRBV10-1; d_gene: -; j_gene: TRBJ2-7; CDR3nt: TGCGCCAGCAGTCGGGGATTCGAGCAGTACTTC; CDR3aa: CASSRGFEQYF
abundance: few; v_gene: TRBV7-8; d_gene: -; j_gene: TRBJ1-4; CDR3nt: TGTGCCAGCGGACAGACAACTGCGAGTGAAAAACTGTTTTTT; CDR3aa: CASGQTTASEKLFF
abundance: -; v_gene: TRBV6-5; d_gene: -; j_gene: TRBJ1-1; CDR3nt: TGTGCCAGCAGCCTCGACAGGCGACAAGCTTTCTTT; CDR3aa: CASSLDRRQAFF
abundance: -; v_gene: TRBV5-1; d_gene: TRBD2; j_gene: TRBJ2-1; CDR3nt: TGCGCCAGCAGCTTGAGAGGAAGCGGGGGGGCCAAGGGTAATGAGCAGTTCTTC; CDR3aa: CASSLRGSGGAKGNEQFF
abundance: -; v_gene: TRBV10-2; d_gene: TRBD1; j_gene: TRBJ2-2; CDR3nt: TGCGCCAGCAGAACCGGACAGGACACCGGGGAGCTGTTTTTT; CDR3aa: CASRTGQDTGELFF
abundance: -; v_gene: TRBV10-2; d_gene: TRBD2; j_gene: TRBJ2-2; CDR3nt: TGCGCCAGCAGGGTAACTAGCGGGGGTACCGGGGAGCTGTTTTTT; CDR3aa: CASRVTSGGTGELFF
abundance: -; v_gene: TRBV27; d_gene: TRBD1; j_gene: TRBJ2-2; CDR3nt: TGTGCCAGCAGAGACAGGGCGTTAAACACCGGGGAGCTGTTTTTT; CDR3aa: CASRDRALNTGELFF
abundance: -; v_gene: TRBV29-1; d_gene: TRBD2; j_gene: TRBJ2-7; CDR3nt: TGCAGCGTTCTCGGGGGGTCCGAAATTTACGAGCAGTACTTC; CDR3aa: CSVLGGSEIYEQYF
abundance: -; v_gene: TRBV4-2; d_gene: -; j_gene: TRBJ1-5; CDR3nt: TGTGCCAGCAGCCAAGACCAACAGGGAGGGACCAATCAGCCCCAGCATTTT; CDR3aa: CASSQDQQGGTNQPQHF
abundance: -; v_gene: TRBV6-1; d_gene: TRBD2; j_gene: TRBJ2-7; CDR3nt: TGTGCCAGCAGTGAAGACGCGGGAGGGGATTTCTACGAGCAGTACTTC; CDR3aa: CASSEDAGGDFYEQYF
abundance: -; v_gene: TRBV5-1; d_gene: TRBD1; j_gene: TRBJ1-4; CDR3nt: TGCGCCAGCAGCAGGGACAGGGAAAATGAAAAACTGTTTTTT; CDR3aa: CASSRDRENEKLFF
abundance: -; v_gene: TRBV29-1; d_gene: TRBD2; j_gene: TRBJ2-7; CDR3nt: TGCAGCGTTGACGGGGGGGATCCATACGAGCAGTACTTC; CDR3aa: CSVDGGDPYEQYF
abundance: -; v_gene: TRBV5-6; d_gene: -; j_gene: TRBJ1-5; CDR3nt: TGTGCCAGCAGCTTGGAGGGGGTGGGACCCCAGCATTTT; CDR3aa: CASSLEGVGPQHF
abundance: once; v_gene: TRBV13; d_gene: -; j_gene: TRBJ2-7; CDR3nt: TGTGCCAGCAACCCCGTCGGGGCGGGGGCCCAATACGAGCAGTACTTC; CDR3aa: CASNPVGAGAQYEQYF
abundance: few; v_gene: TRBV2; d_gene: -; j_gene: TRBJ1-5; CDR3nt: TGTGCCAGCAGTGAAGGACGGGGGGGCAATCAGCCCCAGCATTTT; CDR3aa: CASSEGRGGNQPQHF
abundance: -; v_gene: TRBV5-1; d_gene: -; j_gene: TRBJ1-1; CDR3nt: TGCGCCAGCAGCTTGGAGGCAGGGAACACTGAAGCTTTCTTT; CDR3aa: CASSLEAGNTEAFF
abundance: -; v_gene: TRBV6-1; d_gene: TRBD2; j_gene: TRBJ2-3; CDR3nt: TGTGCCAGAGAGCGGGGGGATAGCACAGATACGCAGTATTTT; CDR3aa: CARERGDSTDTQYF
abundance: -; v_gene: TRBV19; d_gene: TRBD2; j_gene: TRBJ2-3; CDR3nt: TGTGCCAGTAGTATAAGCGGGATAACAGATACGCAGTATTTT; CDR3aa: CASSISGITDTQYF
abundance: -; v_gene: TRBV9; d_gene: TRBD2; j_gene: TRBJ2-1; CDR3nt: TGTGCCAGCAGCCCCCGTGTAGCGGGCCTCTACAATGAGCAGTTCTTC; CDR3aa: CASSPRVAGLYNEQFF
abundance: medium-sized; v_gene: TRBV6-1; d_gene: TRBD1; j_gene: TRBJ1-6; CDR3nt: TGTGCCAGCAGTACGGGACAGGGTGATAATTCACCCCTCCACTTT; CDR3aa: CASSTGQGDNSPLHF
abundance: -; v_gene: TRBV5-1; d_gene: TRBD2; j_gene: TRBJ2-5; CDR3nt: TGCGCCAGCAGCTTACTAGCGGCGCAAGAGACCCAGTACTTC; CDR3aa: CASSLLAAQETQYF
abundance: -; v_gene: TRBV5-4; d_gene: TRBD2; j_gene: TRBJ2-7; CDR3nt: TGTGCCAGCAGCCGTAGCGGGAGTTACGAGCAGTACTTC; CDR3aa: CASSRSGSYEQYF
abundance: -; v_gene: TRBV10-1; d_gene: TRBD2; j_gene: TRBJ2-1; CDR3nt: TGCGCCAGCAGTGAAAGCGGCCCGACTAGCGGGAAAGAGGATGAGCAGTTCTTC; CDR3aa: CASSESGPTSGKEDEQFF
abundance: -; v_gene: TRBV7-8; d_gene: TRBD1; j_gene: TRBJ1-2; CDR3nt: TGTGCCAGCAGCTTAACCGCACAGGGGGCGCCGGGCTACACCTTC; CDR3aa: CASSLTAQGAPGYTF
abundance: -; v_gene: TRBV18; d_gene: -; j_gene: TRBJ1-1; CDR3nt: TGTGCCAGCTCAAAGGGGAAGGACACTGAAGCTTTCTTT; CDR3aa: CASSKGKDTEAFF
abundance: -; v_gene: TRBV28; d_gene: -; j_gene: TRBJ2-4; CDR3nt: TGTGCCAGCAGTTCCAGGGTGGGAAACATTCAGTACTTC; CDR3aa: CASSSRVGNIQYF
abundance: -; v_gene: TRBV29-1; d_gene: TRBD1; j_gene: TRBJ2-1; CDR3nt: TGCAGCGCAGGACAGGGGCTCTACAATGAGCAGTTCTTC; CDR3aa: CSAGQGLYNEQFF